One and the same sample provided the 31 T cell receptor beta chains below, sequenced in a study of beta chain features in type 1 diabetes. The entirety of the isolated RNA underwent reverse transcription, so expressed TCRB transcripts were sequenced. Some clones are missing from TCRdb's copy, which holds only in-frame ones; the method was immunoSEQ multiplex PCR. The table shows about 150,000 clones, with roughly 8% occurring only once. The sequenced sample consisted of central memory CD4+ T cells from blood. The receptors come from a man younger than 35 in good health.

This clone has a handful of counts. CDR3 DNA: TGCAGCACAGAGGGGAACACTGAAGCTTTCTTT. Translating gives CSTEGNTEAFF. The rearrangement uses TRBV29-1 and TRBJ1-1; D is ambiguous. The CDR3 runs 11 residues. In germline, CDR1 is SQVTM, CDR2 ANQGSEA. The V gene lost 8 bases and the J gene lost 1 base, with 8 bases spanning the gap.

The V call is TRBV7-2, the J call TRBJ2-7, with D perhaps TRBD2 (6 bases). The germline V gene has CDR1 SGHTA and CDR2 FQGNSA. The CDR3 runs to 15 residues. Trimming took off 4 bases at V and 1 base at J, with 14 bases between the two ends. The CDR3 reads CASSSGTVESYEQYF. The DNA for the CDR3 is TGTGCCAGCAGCTCCGGGACTGTCGAGTCCTACGAGCAGTACTTC.

This clone was seen a handful of times. This chain uses TRBV19 with TRBJ2-2, with D uncertain. The CDR3 consists of 12 residues. V shed 3 bases and J shed 6 bases, with 5 bases lying between them. Germline V gives CDR1 LNHDA, CDR2 SQIVND (reference sequence). CDR3 DNA sequence: TGTGCCAGTAGTATTCGGGCCGGGGAGCTGTTTTTT. Translated: CASSIRAGELFF.

This clone has more than one count but fewer than ten. V usage is TRBV28 and J usage is TRBJ1-2; no definite D call. This CDR3 region has 13 residues. The germline gives CDR1 MDHEN, CDR2 SYDVKM. Trimming took off 4 bases at V and 1 base at J, with 7 bases between the two ends. The CDR3, as DNA: TGTGCCAGCAGTTCCGGGTATAACTATGGCTACACCTTC. Its protein is CASSSGYNYGYTF.

The chain carries TRBV11-2 and TRBJ1-1; 10 bases match TRBD1. Germline trimming cut 4 bases from V and 1 base from J; bases unmatched to any gene: 3. The CDR3 length is 15 residues. CDR1 is SGHAT, CDR2 FQNNGV, per germline. CDR3 in amino acids: CASSSRTGGNTEAFF. The DNA for the CDR3 is TGTGCCAGCAGCTCACGGACAGGGGGGAACACTGAAGCTTTCTTT.

The V and J genes are TRBV6-5 and TRBJ1-4; weak D call: TRBD1 (6 bases). The germline gives CDR1 MNHEY, CDR2 SVGAGI. Trimming took off 5 bases at V and 2 bases at J, with 12 bases between the two ends. This CDR3 is 15 amino acids long. In DNA form, the CDR3 reads TGTGCCAGCAGTATACAGGGTCTCACTAATGAAAAACTGTTTTTT. Its translation: CASSIQGLTNEKLFF.

The chain is built from TRBV18 and TRBJ2-1, with 14 bases aligning to TRBD2. J gave up 16 bases and V 5 bases, and 16 bases lay outside the gene matches. Germline V gene data show CDR1 as KGHSH and CDR2 as LQKENI. This CDR3 is 16 amino acids long. CDR3 residues: CASSSRSGTSGSRTFF. In nucleotides, the CDR3 is TGTGCCAGCTCATCAAGATCCGGGACTAGCGGGAGTAGAACCTTCTTC.

This clone was recorded many times. The rearrangement links TRBV29-1 to TRBJ2-3, with 7 positions matching TRBD2. V lost 6 bases to trimming and J lost 4 bases; unmatched junction nucleotides: 4. This CDR3 region has 12 residues. The V gene's germline CDR1 is SQVTM and CDR2 ANQGSEA. The CDR3 nucleotides are TGCAGCGTCCAGGCGGGAGCAGATACGCAGTATTTT. It encodes CSVQAGADTQYF.

The V and J genes are TRBV4-1 and TRBJ2-3; maybe TRBD2 (6 bases). Trimming left V 4 bases short and J 3 bases short, with 17 bases between. The CDR3 consists of 16 residues. Germline CDR1 reads MGHRA; CDR2 reads YSYEKL. The CDR3 region is CASSPSRGSRTDTQYF. The CDR3 DNA sequence: TGCGCCAGCAGCCCTTCGCGGGGTTCCCGGACAGATACGCAGTATTTT.

This clone was seen at least ten times. The chain combines TRBV7-2 with TRBJ2-7, with D hard to call. The CDR3 is made up of 11 amino acids. Trimming left V 5 bases short and J 7 bases short, with 9 bases between. CDR1 and CDR2 from the germline V gene are SGHTA and FQGNSA. In DNA, the CDR3 is TGTGCCAGCAGCCGCAGATATGAGCAGTACTTC. It is translated as CASSRRYEQYF.

With regard to this clone: Sequence at one end of the junction differs from germline and may be a read error. The J gene is TRBJ2-5, the V gene TRBV28; a weak D match, TRBD2 (7 bases). The CDR3 contains 11 residues. The germline gives CDR1 MDHEN, CDR2 SYDVKM. CDR3 in DNA: TGCGGGGGGCCCTTCATAGTGACCCAGTACTTC. Protein product: CGGPFIVTQYF.

The chain carries TRBV7-2 and TRBJ2-2, with 14 bases aligning to TRBD2. Germline V gene lookup returns CDR1 SGHTA and CDR2 FQGNSA. The CDR3 is 17 residues long. Trimming cost V 4 bases and J 4 bases; bases outside gene matches: 5. The CDR3 DNA reads TGTGCCAGCAGCTCGACTAGCGGGGGGGCGGGCACCGGGGAGCTGTTTTTT. Translation gives CASSSTSGGAGTGELFF.

CDR3: CASSEAGSTYNEQFF. For the CDR3, the DNA is TGTGCCAGCAGTGAGGCGGGGAGCACCTACAATGAGCAGTTCTTC. The chain recombines TRBV27 with TRBJ2-1; perhaps TRBD2 as D (6 bases). V lost 5 bases and J lost 2, with 13 bases in between. Germline CDR1 and CDR2: MNHEY and SMNVEV (reference sequence). This CDR3 comprises 15 residues.

This clone was seen only a few times. V is TRBV18 and J is TRBJ1-4, with TRBD1 matching over 7 bases. The CDR3 totals 15 residues. The J segment lost 3 bases and the V segment lost 1 base, leaving 2 bases of the junction unmatched. In germline, CDR1 is KGHSH, CDR2 LQKENI. In nucleotides, the CDR3 is TGTGCCAGCTCACCACAGGGACAGCCTAATGAAAAACTGTTTTTT. Translation gives CASSPQGQPNEKLFF.

This clone was seen a handful of times. This chain joins TRBV7-2 and TRBJ1-1; D remains ambiguous. Deletions cut 0 bases from V and 3 bases from J, with 14 bases between. This CDR3 region has 16 residues. Germline CDR1 and CDR2: SGHTA and FQGNSA. The CDR3 reads CASSLAVVKRDTEAFF. The CDR3 DNA is TGTGCCAGCAGCTTAGCGGTCGTTAAGAGGGACACTGAAGCTTTCTTT.

Remarks on this clone: The junction does not match germline at one end; this may be a read error. V usage is TRBV28 and J usage is TRBJ2-7, with D perhaps matching TRBD1 (6 bases). Germline CDR1 MDHEN, CDR2 SYDVKM. This CDR3 has 12 amino acids. The CDR3 loop is CASSLRAGASLF. For the CDR3, the DNA is TGTGCCAGCAGTTTAAGGGCAGGGGCGTCCCTCTTC.

This clone turned up a few times. The rearrangement joins TRBV7-9 to TRBJ1-2, with D hard to call. V was trimmed by 1 base and J by 4 bases, leaving 7 bases between them. This CDR3 comprises 13 residues. Germline V lookup: CDR1 SEHNR, CDR2 FQNEAQ (reference sequence). Written as DNA, the CDR3 is TGTGCCAGCAGCTTAGACAGCAGCTATGGCTACACCTTC. Amino acids: CASSLDSSYGYTF.

Comments on this clone: Germline and junction disagree at one end, which may indicate a read error. This chain links TRBV5-5 with TRBJ2-3; 7 bases map to TRBD1. This CDR3 has 12 residues. CDR1 and CDR2 (germline): SGHKS, YYEKEE (reference sequence). The DNA of the CDR3 is TGTGCCAGCAGCCCCGATTCAGGGACAGTAAGGTTT. It translates to CASSPDSGTVRF.

This clone was counted at least ten times. The J gene is TRBJ2-1, the V gene TRBV9; 9 nucleotides match TRBD1. Trimming at V came to 4 bases and at J to 4 bases, leaving 6 bases not matched to a gene. Per germline, CDR1 SGDLS and CDR2 YYNGEE. The CDR3 contains 15 residues. CDR3 sequence reads: CASSPDRGTYNEQFF. In nucleotides, the CDR3 is TGTGCCAGCAGCCCTGACAGGGGGACTTACAATGAGCAGTTCTTC.

The chain has TRBV7-2 and TRBJ2-7; tentatively, D is TRBD2 (5 bases). V shed 5 bases and J shed 7 bases, with 21 bases lying between them. This CDR3 region has 15 residues. CDR1 is SGHTA and CDR2 is FQGNSA in the germline V gene. The chain's CDR3 is CASSPSAGRVREQYF. The CDR3 nucleotides are TGTGCCAGCAGCCCCTCGGCGGGTAGGGTACGTGAGCAGTACTTC.

V is TRBV5-1 and J is TRBJ2-1; TRBD1 agrees at 7 bases. The length of the CDR3 is 14 residues. CDR1 and CDR2 (germline): SGHRS, YFSETQ. Trimming removed 2 bases from V and 3 bases from J; junction bases left unmatched: 2. The CDR3 DNA is TGCGCCAGCAGCTTAGGACAGGACTACAATGAGCAGTTCTTC. Encoded protein: CASSLGQDYNEQFF.

The chain is built from TRBV19 and TRBJ1-5; a possible D gene is TRBD1 (6 bases). Germline-derived CDR1 and CDR2 are LNHDA and SQIVND (reference sequence). The V end was cut by 10 bases, the J end by 3 bases, with 16 bases between. The CDR3 consists of 14 residues. CDR3 residues: CATKQGLDNQPQHF. CDR3 nucleotide sequence: TGTGCCACCAAACAGGGTTTGGACAATCAGCCCCAGCATTTT.

The V call is TRBV29-1, the J call TRBJ1-1; no clear D gene. The V gene lost 1 base and the J gene lost 5 bases, with 11 bases spanning the gap. In germline, CDR1 is SQVTM, CDR2 ANQGSEA. The length of the CDR3 is 13 residues. DNA for the CDR3: TGCAGCGTTGAAGGCTATACGGGGACTGAAGCTTTCTTT. Residues: CSVEGYTGTEAFF.

V gene TRBV7-8 combines with J gene TRBJ1-5; 8 bases fit TRBD1. CDR3 size: 17 residues. V shed 2 bases and J 4 bases; nucleotides not matched to a gene: 10. CDR1 SGHVS and CDR2 FQNEAQ come from the germline V gene. The CDR3 DNA sequence: TGTGCCAGCAGCTTACGACGGGTGACAGGGGTAAATCAGCCCCAGCATTTT. Translation gives CASSLRRVTGVNQPQHF.

This chain uses TRBV2 with TRBJ2-3; 10 bases fit TRBD1. The CDR3 length is 13 residues. Germline V gene lookup returns CDR1 SNHLY and CDR2 FYNNEI. V shed 11 bases and J 4 bases; nucleotides not matched to a gene: 6. In DNA, the CDR3 is TGTGCCGGTGACAGGGGGCGGTCAGATACGCAGTATTTT. It translates to CAGDRGRSDTQYF.

This clone was picked up many times. The chain is built from TRBV28 and TRBJ2-6; perhaps TRBD1 as D (6 bases). Germline V lookup: CDR1 MDHEN, CDR2 SYDVKM. V lost 6 bases and J lost 0, with 18 bases in between. CDR3 length equals 18 residues. The CDR3 here is CASSSAGEFFSGANVLTF. The DNA of the CDR3 is TGTGCCAGCAGCTCCGCAGGGGAGTTTTTCTCTGGGGCCAACGTCCTGACTTTC.

This clone was seen at least ten times. The chain carries TRBV9 and TRBJ2-1; 7 bases match TRBD2. This CDR3 has 14 amino acids. With V trimmed by 4 bases and J by 7 bases, 8 bases remained unmatched. Looked up from germline, CDR1 is SGDLS and CDR2 is YYNGEE. This chain's CDR3 is CASSSRGIQNEQFF. The CDR3 nucleotides are TGTGCCAGCAGCTCGCGGGGGATACAGAATGAGCAGTTCTTC. The full variable domain, in which reference TRBV9 and TRBJ2-1 provide the parts outside the CDR3, is DSGVTQTPKHLITATGQRVTLRCSPRSGDLSVYWYQQSLDQGLQFLIQYYNGEERAKGNILERFSAQQFPDLHSELNLSSLELGDSALYFCASSSRGIQNEQFFGPGTRLTVL.

The chain employs TRBV4-2 and TRBJ2-5; 7 nucleotides match TRBD1. The germline V gene has CDR1 LGHNA and CDR2 YNFKEQ. The length of the CDR3 is 16 residues. V lost 2 bases, J lost 5 bases, and 11 bases stayed unmatched. This CDR3 reads CASSQITQGDGETQYF. The CDR3 DNA follows: TGTGCCAGCAGCCAAATAACGCAGGGGGATGGCGAGACCCAGTACTTC.

The CDR3 nucleotides read TGTGCCAGCAGCTGGGGACTTCACACCGGGGAGCTGTTTTTT. Amino acid sequence: CASSWGLHTGELFF. V is TRBV27 and J is TRBJ2-2; possible D gene TRBD2, 6 bases. V was pared by 6 bases and J by 3 bases, with 11 bases between. The CDR3 runs 14 residues. Per the germline V gene, CDR1 is MNHEY and CDR2 is SMNVEV (reference sequence).

This clone turned up a few times. The chain is built from TRBV7-3 and TRBJ2-3, with a possible D match to TRBD1 (5 bases). Germline assignment: CDR1 SGHTA and CDR2 FQGTGA. This CDR3 has 16 residues. Trimming pared 5 bases from V and 3 bases from J, leaving 18 bases between. The chain's CDR3 is CASSRKGFQQTDTQYF. The CDR3 nucleotides are TGTGCCAGCAGCCGCAAGGGGTTTCAGCAGACAGATACGCAGTATTTT.

The chain recombines TRBV2 with TRBJ1-5; D remains unclear. Trimming cost V 4 bases and J 0 bases, with 10 bases left between them. The CDR3 extends over 15 amino acids. CDR1 and CDR2 (germline): SNHLY, FYNNEI. The CDR3 DNA reads as TGTGCCAGCAGTGGTCGGGTTAATAGCAATCAGCCCCAGCATTTT. It yields the protein CASSGRVNSNQPQHF.